These T cell receptor beta chains were read from a single sample in a study of blood T cell repertoires in COVID-19. Libraries were prepared by immunoSEQ multiplex PCR; TCRdb keeps only in-frame clonotypes and omits some of them. Among about 80,000 clones listed, about 79% were seen once. The source material was peripheral blood. The receptors come from a human donor in a cohort sampled during active COVID-19. Both conserved end residues are part of each CDR3. A D gene is named only where the DNA matches it firmly. Size is omitted from some rows. Given values are once, few, many or a class for expanded clones.

size	D	J	V	CDR3	DNA
NA	NA	TRBJ1-5	TRBV24-1	CATSPREENQPQHF	TGTGCCACTTCGCCTAGAGAAGAGAATCAGCCCCAGCATTTT
NA	TRBD1	TRBJ2-1	TRBV9	CASSLMTGSNEQFF	TGTGCCAGCAGCCTAATGACAGGGTCCAATGAGCAGTTCTTC
few	NA	TRBJ2-1	TRBV7-9	CASSPPGGHNEQFF	TGTGCCAGCAGCCCCCCCGGTGGGCACAATGAGCAGTTCTTC
NA	TRBD2	TRBJ2-1	TRBV6-1	CASSEGVTSPGDEQFF	TGTGCCAGCAGTGAAGGGGTGACTAGCCCTGGAGATGAGCAGTTCTTC
once	TRBD1	TRBJ2-1	TRBV19	CASKGGRGDEQFF	TGTGCCAGTAAAGGGGGCAGGGGCGATGAGCAGTTCTTC
medium-sized	NA	TRBJ1-2	TRBV10-3	CAISEADSQDHYGYTF	TGTGCCATCAGTGAGGCGGACAGCCAGGACCACTATGGCTACACCTTC
NA	NA	TRBJ1-2	TRBV19	CASSILTGGRGYTF	TGTGCCAGTAGTATCTTGACAGGAGGCAGGGGCTACACCTTC
NA	NA	TRBJ2-5	TRBV7-7	CASSIGGGAQETQYF	TGTGCTAGCAGCATAGGTGGGGGGGCTCAAGAGACCCAGTACTTC
NA	TRBD1	TRBJ2-7	TRBV28	CASSFPDRDEQYF	TGTGCCAGCAGTTTCCCGGACAGGGACGAGCAGTACTTC
NA	TRBD2	TRBJ2-1	TRBV4-2	CASSQASGDYNEQFF	TGTGCCAGCAGCCAGGCTAGCGGGGATTACAATGAGCAGTTCTTC
NA	NA	TRBJ1-3	TRBV2	CASSEPSDNSGNTIYF	TGTGCCAGCAGTGAACCCTCTGACAACTCTGGAAACACCATATATTTT
NA	NA	TRBJ2-1	TRBV19	CASNPKTPYNEQFF	TGTGCCAGTAATCCCAAAACTCCCTACAATGAGCAGTTCTTC
NA	TRBD1	TRBJ2-7	TRBV5-4	CASSLGQGRVEQYF	TGTGCCAGCAGCTTGGGACAGGGAAGGGTCGAGCAGTACTTC
NA	TRBD1	TRBJ1-5	TRBV19	CASSYGQGDQPQHF	TGTGCCAGTAGCTACGGACAGGGGGATCAGCCCCAGCATTTT
NA	TRBD2	TRBJ2-1	TRBV7-9	CASSLARLGRTSDEQFF	TGTGCCAGCAGCTTAGCACGGTTGGGGCGAACTAGCGATGAGCAGTTCTTC
NA	NA	TRBJ2-1	TRBV18	CASSLIHATGNEQFF	TGTGCCAGCTCACTGATACATGCTACCGGGAATGAGCAGTTCTTC
once	NA	TRBJ1-6	TRBV27	CATKGGANSPLHF	TGTGCCACCAAGGGGGGGGCCAATTCACCCCTCCACTTT
NA	TRBD2	TRBJ2-7	TRBV5-4	CASSDSGGAYEQYF	TGTGCCAGCAGCGATAGCGGGGGGGCGTACGAGCAGTACTTC
NA	TRBD1	TRBJ2-3	TRBV4-2	CASSQPGQGSTDTQYF	TGTGCCAGCAGCCAGCCTGGACAGGGTAGCACAGATACGCAGTATTTT
NA	NA	TRBJ2-7	TRBV5-1	CASSPTDYEQYF	TGCGCCAGCAGCCCGACAGACTACGAGCAGTACTTC
few	NA	TRBJ1-5	TRBV2	CASSQGPYQPQHF	TGTGCCAGCAGTCAGGGTCCTTATCAGCCCCAGCATTTT
NA	NA	TRBJ2-3	TRBV5-1	CASSSHRDTQYF	TGCGCCAGCAGCTCCCACAGGGATACGCAGTATTTT
NA	NA	TRBJ2-1	TRBV11-2	CASSLLPVGGGLYNEQFF	TGTGCCAGCAGCTTATTACCAGTGGGCGGGGGCCTCTACAATGAGCAGTTCTTC
NA	NA	TRBJ1-1	TRBV5-1	CASSAGGNTEAFF	TGCGCCAGCAGTGCAGGAGGGAACACTGAAGCTTTCTTT
NA	TRBD1	TRBJ1-1	TRBV14	CASSQFQGARTEAFF	TGTGCCAGCAGCCAATTCCAGGGGGCGCGTACTGAAGCTTTCTTT
NA	TRBD2	TRBJ2-4	TRBV18	CASSTWERGAKNIQYF	TGTGCCAGCTCTACCTGGGAGCGGGGAGCCAAAAACATTCAGTACTTC
NA	NA	TRBJ1-1	TRBV7-8	CASSLALGSAEAFF	TGTGCCAGCAGCCTAGCTTTGGGCTCGGCTGAAGCTTTCTTT
few	NA	TRBJ2-3	TRBV5-1	CASVSSGVSTDTQYF	TGCGCCAGCGTCTCCTCGGGTGTTAGCACAGATACGCAGTATTTT
NA	TRBD2	TRBJ2-7	TRBV4-1	CASSLGGEGLYEQYF	TGCGCCAGCAGCCTCGGCGGGGAGGGTTTATACGAGCAGTACTTC
NA	NA	TRBJ2-1	TRBV30	CAWNTGYDEQFF	TGTGCCTGGAATACAGGGTACGATGAGCAGTTCTTC
NA	TRBD1	TRBJ1-2	TRBV5-5	CASSDPGQGFLRFGYTF	TGTGCCAGCAGCGACCCGGGACAGGGTTTTCTTCGTTTCGGCTACACCTTC